Listed below are T cell receptor beta chains from one sample, sequenced in a study of Ad26.COV2.S vaccination and SARS-CoV-2 variants. The protocol was immunoSEQ multiplex PCR, while the TCRdb copy is restricted to in-frame clones and leaves out a portion. The sample includes 300,000 to 350,000 clones, approximately 90% seen only once; the top ten take around 6.6%. Here the sequenced sample was peripheral blood, taken in a trial of Ad26.COV2.S vaccine versus placebo. These receptor sequences come from a person between 18 and 59 years old who received the Ad26.COV2.S COVID-19 vaccine or a placebo. CDR3s include the opening cysteine and the closing phenylalanine or tryptophan. A D gene is named only where the DNA matches it firmly. Only part of the rows carry a size: once, few, many, or a class if the clone is expanded.

d_call,j_call,clone_size,cdr3_length,v_call,cdr3_aa,cdr3_nt
.,TRBJ2-2,.,14,TRBV7-2,CATRAVANTGELFF,TGTGCCACGCGGGCCGTCGCGAACACCGGGGAGCTGTTTTTT
.,TRBJ2-1,.,17,TRBV3-1/TRBV3-2,CASSQDLRGATYNEQFF,TGTGCCAGCAGCCAAGATCTCCGGGGGGCGACCTACAATGAGCAGTTCTTC
.,TRBJ2-5,.,13,TRBV10-3,CAISGGGGETQYF,TGTGCCATCAGTGGAGGAGGGGGGGAGACCCAGTACTTC
.,TRBJ2-3,once,15,TRBV4-2,CASSQDQLVDATQYF,TGTGCCAGCAGCCAAGATCAATTAGTTGACGCTACGCAGTATTTT
TRBD1,TRBJ2-7,.,14,TRBV28,CASSQQGNRYEQYF,TGTGCCAGCAGCCAACAGGGGAATCGCTACGAGCAGTACTTC
.,TRBJ1-2,.,16,TRBV6-2/TRBV6-3,CASSYSRSGSGVGYTF,TGTGCCAGCAGTTACTCGAGGTCTGGGTCGGGCGTCGGCTACACCTTC
.,TRBJ2-5,.,12,TRBV12-5,CASAPGDGTQYF,TGTGCTAGTGCTCCCGGAGATGGGACCCAGTACTTC
.,TRBJ1-1,.,15,TRBV5-1,CASSRAPRGDTEAFF,TGCGCCAGCAGCCGTGCGCCCCGGGGGGACACTGAAGCTTTCTTT
.,TRBJ2-3,.,15,TRBV18,CASSPRTVRTDTQYF,TGTGCCAGCTCACCACGGACAGTACGCACAGATACGCAGTATTTT
.,TRBJ1-5,.,19,TRBV5-6,CASSLRLVGQTDSNQPQHF,TGTGCCAGCAGCTTGAGGCTGGTCGGACAGACCGATAGCAATCAGCCCCAGCATTTT
TRBD1,TRBJ1-1,.,17,TRBV6-1,CASSARWTGLMNTEAFF,TGTGCCAGCAGTGCCCGATGGACAGGTCTCATGAACACTGAAGCTTTCTTT
.,TRBJ2-5,.,13,TRBV29-1,CSVDGTGEETQYF,TGCAGCGTTGATGGGACTGGCGAAGAGACCCAGTACTTC
.,TRBJ2-3,.,14,TRBV5-4,CASSLVSITDTQYF,TGTGCCAGCAGCTTGGTCTCCATAACAGATACGCAGTATTTT
TRBD1,TRBJ1-6,.,15,TRBV6-2/TRBV6-3,CASSRPGQGVSPLHF,TGTGCCAGCAGTCGCCCGGGACAGGGAGTTTCACCCCTCCACTTT
TRBD2,TRBJ2-1,.,16,TRBV5-6,CASSLGLAGDYNEQFF,TGTGCCAGCAGCCTCGGACTAGCGGGAGACTACAATGAGCAGTTCTTC
TRBD1,TRBJ1-1,.,15,TRBV9,CASSVGTGGETEAFF,TGTGCCAGCAGCGTGGGGACAGGGGGAGAGACTGAAGCTTTCTTT
.,TRBJ1-1,.,13,TRBV4-3,CASSQAVPLEAFF,TGCGCCAGCAGCCAAGCTGTGCCCCTCGAAGCTTTCTTT
.,TRBJ1-5,few,14,TRBV5-8,CASSRRLENQPQHF,TGTGCCAGCAGCCGAAGGTTGGAAAATCAGCCCCAGCATTTT
TRBD1,TRBJ1-5,.,17,TRBV28,CASSLGAQGDFNQPQHF,TGTGCCAGCAGTTTAGGGGCACAGGGGGATTTTAATCAGCCCCAGCATTTT
.,TRBJ1-3,.,15,TRBV5-1,CASSERQVSGNTIYF,TGCGCCAGCAGCGAACGACAGGTCTCTGGAAACACCATATATTTT
.,TRBJ2-3,.,16,TRBV7-2,CASSPPGGGPADTQYF,TGTGCCAGCAGCCCCCCTGGGGGGGGGCCCGCAGATACGCAGTATTTT
.,TRBJ1-1,.,13,TRBV5-5,CASSLEGNTEAFF,TGTGCCAGCAGCTTGGAAGGAAACACTGAAGCTTTCTTT
.,TRBJ2-5,.,12,TRBV12-3/TRBV12-4,CASSLGRETQYF,TGTGCCAGCAGTTTAGGTCGCGAGACCCAGTACTTC
TRBD1,TRBJ2-7,.,14,TRBV10-3,CAISGDRGTYEQYF,TGTGCCATCAGTGGTGACAGGGGAACCTACGAGCAGTACTTC
.,TRBJ1-2,few,12,TRBV6-1,CASSDEGYGYTF,TGTGCCAGCAGTGACGAGGGTTATGGCTACACCTTC
.,TRBJ1-2,.,16,TRBV6-5,CASSYSKQQRNYGYTF,TGTGCCAGCAGTTACTCGAAGCAACAACGAAACTATGGCTACACCTTC
TRBD1,TRBJ1-2,once,15,TRBV7-3,CASSLIPDRDYGYTF,TGTGCCAGCAGCTTAATCCCGGACAGGGACTATGGCTACACCTTC
TRBD1,TRBJ1-4,once,18,TRBV4-3,CASSQAGTAIRGNEKLFF,TGCGCCAGCAGCCAAGCTGGGACAGCGATACGCGGTAATGAAAAACTGTTTTTT
TRBD1,TRBJ1-6,.,17,TRBV4-2,CASSQAEGQGSHSPLHF,TGTGCCAGCAGCCAGGCTGAGGGACAGGGAAGTCATTCACCCCTCCACTTT
.,TRBJ1-2,once,11,TRBV30,CAWNGPGGYTF,TGTGCCTGGAACGGCCCCGGCGGCTACACCTTC
.,TRBJ1-2,few,13,TRBV29-1,CSVEVPGHTFGTF,TGCAGCGTTGAAGTTCCGGGACATACATTTGGGACCTTC
.,TRBJ1-2,.,14,TRBV7-9,CASSLGGGAHGYTF,TGTGCCAGCAGCTTAGGGGGAGGGGCGCATGGCTACACCTTC
.,TRBJ2-7,.,13,TRBV7-2,CASSLGKKYEQYF,TGTGCCAGCAGCTTAGGGAAAAAATACGAGCAGTACTTC
.,TRBJ1-2,few,13,TRBV5-6,CASSPPTAYGYTF,TGTGCCAGCAGCCCCCCTACAGCTTATGGCTACACCTTC
.,TRBJ2-2,.,16,TRBV11-3,CASSSRGNKPTGELFF,TGTGCCAGCAGCTCCAGGGGTAATAAGCCTACCGGGGAGCTGTTTTTT
.,TRBJ1-2,.,15,TRBV6-2/TRBV6-3,CASSYSSGNFYGYTF,TGTGCCAGCAGTTACTCTTCGGGAAATTTCTATGGCTACACCTTC
.,TRBJ2-3,few,14,TRBV6-4,CASSDSTEGISQYF,TGTGCCAGCAGTGACTCGACCGAAGGTATTTCGCAGTATTTT
TRBD1,TRBJ2-1,.,15,TRBV28,CASSTGTGIYNEQFF,TGTGCCAGCAGTACCGGGACAGGGATTTACAATGAGCAGTTCTTC
TRBD1,TRBJ2-3,.,16,TRBV24-1,CATSDSSQGAIGRQYF,TGTGCCACCAGTGATTCCTCACAGGGGGCTATAGGTAGGCAGTATTTT
TRBD1,TRBJ1-3,.,14,TRBV7-9,CAGGQGLRGNTIYF,TGTGCCGGGGGACAGGGTTTGAGAGGAAACACCATATATTTT
TRBD1,TRBJ1-3,.,19,TRBV4-1,CASSQDRGGGVKSGNTIYF,TGCGCCAGCAGCCAAGATCGGGGAGGGGGCGTAAAATCTGGAAACACCATATATTTT
.,TRBJ1-6,.,21,TRBV28,CASSLVSSQSFRTGPRSPLHF,TGTGCCAGCAGTTTAGTATCGTCCCAGAGTTTTAGGACTGGACCCAGATCACCCCTCCACTTT
.,TRBJ1-1,.,15,TRBV28,CASIEVGGENTEAFF,TGTGCCAGCATCGAAGTTGGGGGGGAGAACACTGAAGCTTTCTTT
.,TRBJ1-6,few,13,TRBV3-1/TRBV3-2,CASSQTWNSPLHF,TGTGCCAGCAGCCAAACGTGGAATTCACCCCTCCACTTT
.,TRBJ1-1,.,15,TRBV5-6,CASSLISSRDTEAFF,TGTGCCAGCAGCTTGATAAGTTCGAGAGACACTGAAGCTTTCTTT
.,TRBJ2-3,.,12,TRBV15,CATSRELGIIHF,TGTGCCACCAGCAGAGAGTTGGGTATAATCCATTTT
.,TRBJ1-5,.,15,TRBV28,CASSFNRRGNQPQHF,TGTGCCAGCAGTTTCAACCGTAGAGGCAATCAGCCCCAGCATTTT
.,TRBJ1-1,.,18,TRBV7-3,CASSLIGALDPMNTEAFF,TGTGCCAGCAGCTTAATCGGGGCCTTAGACCCGATGAACACTGAAGCTTTCTTT
.,TRBJ2-7,.,13,TRBV12-5,CASGPVGSHEQYF,TGTGCTAGTGGCCCCGTGGGGTCGCACGAGCAGTACTTC
TRBD2,TRBJ2-5,.,17,TRBV28,CASSLWRAGEGEETQYF,TGTGCCAGCAGTTTATGGCGGGCGGGAGAAGGCGAAGAGACCCAGTACTTC
.,TRBJ2-2,.,14,TRBV30,CAWSLGGARGELFF,TGTGCCTGGAGTCTCGGTGGGGCCCGTGGGGAGCTGTTTTTT
TRBD1,TRBJ2-2,.,16,TRBV5-1,CASSGGTGGNTGELFF,TGCGCCAGCAGCGGCGGGACAGGGGGGAACACCGGGGAGCTGTTTTTT
.,TRBJ2-5,.,15,TRBV19,CASSIEGGLQETQYF,TGTGCCAGTAGTATAGAGGGCGGTTTACAAGAGACCCAGTACTTC
.,TRBJ2-7,.,14,TRBV9,CASSVGQGAGEQYF,TGTGCCAGCAGCGTAGGGCAGGGAGCAGGCGAGCAGTACTTC
.,TRBJ1-5,few,12,TRBV7-2,CASSLDNQPQHF,TGTGCCAGCAGCTTAGACAATCAGCCCCAGCATTTT